The subject of this entry is one T cell receptor (beta chain). The naive CD8 fraction comprised CD45RO-negative cells positively selected for CCR7 and excluded terminally differentiated effector memory CD45RA+ cells. Study donors comprised healthy, HIV-negative adults devoid of recent acute infection or vaccination. These data come from a study of shared clonotypes between healthy human individuals. J lost 12 bases, V lost 1 base, and 4 bases had no gene match. This CDR3 spans 13 amino acids. From germline, CDR1 is MGHRA and CDR2 YSYEKL. The data were produced by immunoSEQ multiplex PCR, yet TCRdb's version contains in-frame clones alone and is incomplete. The table includes around 2,100,000 clones, about 95% detected once.

This receptor was obtained from a man aged 18 to 29 in good health. The chain uses TRBV4-1 and TRBJ1-4; 8 bases map to TRBD1. The sample was naive CD8+ T cells sorted from blood. This CDR3 reads CASSQVDRDELFF. CDR3 nucleotides: TGCGCCAGCAGCCAAGTGGACAGGGATGAACTGTTTTTT.